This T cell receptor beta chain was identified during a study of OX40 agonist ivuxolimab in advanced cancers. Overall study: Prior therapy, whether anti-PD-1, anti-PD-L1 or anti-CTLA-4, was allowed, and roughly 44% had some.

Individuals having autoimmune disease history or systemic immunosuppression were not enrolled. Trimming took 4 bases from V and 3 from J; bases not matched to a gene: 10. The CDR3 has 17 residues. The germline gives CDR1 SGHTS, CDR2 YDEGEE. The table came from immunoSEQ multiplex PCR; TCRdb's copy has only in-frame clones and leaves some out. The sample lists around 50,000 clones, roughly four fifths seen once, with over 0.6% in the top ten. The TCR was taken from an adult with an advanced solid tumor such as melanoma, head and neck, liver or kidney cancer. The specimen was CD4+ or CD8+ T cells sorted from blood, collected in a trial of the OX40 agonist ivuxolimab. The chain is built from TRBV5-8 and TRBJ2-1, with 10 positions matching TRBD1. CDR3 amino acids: CASSKLRDRGGYNEQFF. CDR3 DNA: TGTGCCAGCAGCAAACTGAGGGACAGGGGCGGCTACAATGAGCAGTTCTTC.